What follows are 24 T cell receptor beta chains derived from one specimen sequenced in a study of shared clonotypes between healthy human individuals (dated by TCRdb to 2019 to 2021). For the CD8 naive samples, CD45RO-negative cells were positively selected for CCR7, yielding a CD45RA+CCR7+ population from which TemRA cells were excluded. The library was made by the immunoSEQ multiplex PCR assay. TCRdb carries this immuneACCESS record with in-frame sequences only. Its versions omit some clonotypes, under half of them owing to an unresolved V gene in the studies checked, with the rest unexplained. For this sample the table gives under 2,000,000 clones, of which about 95% were detected only once. The top ten constitute 0.95% to 1.5% of the sample. Sequencing was done on a sample of naive CD8+ T cells sorted from blood. Reading the label with the study, this specimen's cell subset or site is: CD45RA+CCR7+. The source of these receptors is a man aged 18 to 29 in good health.

This chain connects TRBV5-3 to TRBJ2-2, with 7 nucleotides matching TRBD1. TRBV5-3 is placed among ORFs of uncertain function. J lost 1 base, V lost 0 bases, and 3 bases had no gene match. The CDR3 totals 16 residues. The CDR3 DNA reads TGTGCCAGAAGCTTGGCCGGGACAGAGAACACCGGGGAGCTGTTTTTT. Protein sequence: CARSLAGTENTGELFF.

This chain links TRBV9 with TRBJ2-3, with no clear D. Germline values: CDR1 SGDLS, CDR2 YYNGEE. The CDR3 has 12 amino acids. Trimming shortened V by 3 bases and J by 8 bases, and 10 bases separated the two germline ends. The CDR3 sequence is CASSGYTVTQYF. The CDR3 DNA is TGTGCCAGCAGCGGTTACACGGTTACGCAGTATTTT. The full variable domain, completed using reference TRBV9 and TRBJ2-3, is DSGVTQTPKHLITATGQRVTLRCSPRSGDLSVYWYQQSLDQGLQFLIQYYNGEERAKGNILERFSAQQFPDLHSELNLSSLELGDSALYFCASSGYTVTQYFGPGTRLTVL.

CDR3 region: CASSWLDRTYEQYF. The CDR3 nucleotides read TGCGCCAGCAGCTGGCTCGACAGGACCTACGAGCAGTACTTC. V is TRBV5-1 and J is TRBJ2-7; tentative D call: TRBD1 (6 bases). The CDR3 contains 14 residues. V was clipped by 3 bases and J by 2 bases, with 12 bases between them. The V gene's germline CDR1 is SGHRS and CDR2 YFSETQ.

The rearrangement uses TRBV7-9 and TRBJ2-7, with 11 bases that match TRBD1. This CDR3 has 15 residues. Germline CDR1 and CDR2: SEHNR and FQNEAQ (reference sequence). V was clipped by 1 base and J by 7 bases; unmatched bases: 6. Here the CDR3 DNA reads TGTGCCAGCAGCTTAGGGACAGGGGGCATCTTGGAGCAGTACTTC. This gives the protein CASSLGTGGILEQYF.

The chain carries TRBV2 and TRBJ2-7, with D possibly being TRBD1 (6 bases). CDR1 and CDR2 (germline): SNHLY, FYNNEI. The CDR3 has 15 amino acids. V lost 1 base to trimming and J lost 1 base, with 11 bases between them. CDR3 in amino acids: CASSEEPGVSYEQYF. CDR3 coding DNA: TGTGCCAGCAGTGAAGAGCCAGGGGTTTCCTACGAGCAGTACTTC.

J is TRBJ2-3 and V is TRBV4-1; D possibly matches TRBD1 or TRBD2 (6 bases each). V lost 6 bases, J lost 2 bases, and 21 bases lay in between. CDR1 and CDR2 from the germline V gene are MGHRA and YSYEKL. This CDR3 region has 17 residues. CDR3 loop: CASSQKGYGGDTDTQYF. The CDR3 DNA reads as TGCGCCAGCAGTCAAAAGGGGTACGGGGGCGACACAGATACGCAGTATTTT.

The chain joins TRBV13 to TRBJ2-4, with TRBD1 identical over 7 bases. This CDR3 comprises 17 residues. Trimming removed 4 bases from V and 0 bases from J; junction bases left unmatched: 9. Germline assignment: CDR1 PRHDT and CDR2 FYEKMQ (reference sequence). CDR3 residues: CASSSTQGQLAKNIQYF. The CDR3 nucleotides read TGTGCCAGCAGCTCGACACAGGGACAGCTAGCCAAAAACATTCAGTACTTC.

The chain has TRBV5-6 and TRBJ2-4, with a possible D match to TRBD2 (7 bases). This CDR3 has 16 amino acids. Per germline, CDR1 SGHDT and CDR2 YYEEEE. The V gene lost 2 bases and the J gene lost 6 bases, with 18 bases spanning the gap. Here the CDR3 reads CASSLGGGPRGNIQYF. CDR3 in DNA: TGTGCCAGCAGCTTAGGGGGAGGGCCAAGAGGAAACATTCAGTACTTC. The full variable domain, completed using reference TRBV5-6 and TRBJ2-4, is DAGVTQSPTHLIKTRGQQVTLRCSPKSGHDTVSWYQQALGQGPQFIFQYYEEEERQRGNFPDRFSGHQFPNYSSELNVNALLLGDSALYLCASSLGGGPRGNIQYFGAGTRLSVL.

V and J are TRBV11-2 and TRBJ2-3; 8 nucleotides agree with TRBD1. Germline V lookup: CDR1 SGHAT, CDR2 FQNNGV. This CDR3 region has 17 residues. The V and J ends lost 2 bases and 6 bases, in that order; junction bases with no gene match: 13. DNA of the CDR3: TGTGCCAGCAGCTTACGGGACAGGACCTTTGAGCCCGATACGCAGTATTTT. It codes for CASSLRDRTFEPDTQYF.

This clone was counted only a few times. The rearrangement uses TRBV19 and TRBJ2-3; D is uncertain. CDR3 length: 14 residues. CDR1 is LNHDA and CDR2 is SQIVND in the germline V gene (reference sequence). V lost 3 bases, J lost 0 bases, and 7 bases lay in between. This CDR3 reads CASSMAASTDTQYF. The CDR3 bases are TGTGCCAGTAGTATGGCAGCTAGCACAGATACGCAGTATTTT.

V usage is TRBV15 and J usage is TRBJ1-2; 7 positions agree with TRBD1. J was trimmed by 4 bases and V by 0 bases; bases with no gene match: 5. The CDR3 extends over 15 amino acids. The germline CDR1 and CDR2 sequences are LNHNV and YYDKDF (reference sequence). CDR3 coding DNA: TGTGCCACCAGCAGAGATAAAGGGACAGCCTATGGCTACACCTTC. Its protein is CATSRDKGTAYGYTF.

The rearrangement joins TRBV5-1 to TRBJ2-1, with 7 nucleotides matching TRBD1. The CDR3 totals 12 residues. Germline CDR1 SGHRS, CDR2 YFSETQ. The trim removed 7 bases at V and 8 bases at J, leaving 6 bases unmatched. The CDR3 nucleotides read TGCGCCAGCGGGGGCCAGGGGGATGAGCAGTTCTTC. This codes for CASGGQGDEQFF. Complete variable domain (other parts from reference TRBV5-1 and TRBJ2-1): KAGVTQTPRYLIKTRGQQVTLSCSPISGHRSVSWYQQTPGQGLQFLFEYFSETQRNKGNFPGRFSGRQFSNSRSEMNVSTLELGDSALYLCASGGQGDEQFFGPGTRLTVL.

The J gene is TRBJ2-3, the V gene TRBV29-1; 9 nucleotides match TRBD1. From germline, CDR1 is SQVTM and CDR2 ANQGSEA. This CDR3 comprises 15 residues. Trimming took 0 bases from V and 6 from J; bases not matched to a gene: 7. Here the CDR3 reads CSVEDPTGGVDTQYF. DNA of the CDR3: TGCAGCGTTGAAGATCCGACAGGGGGAGTGGATACGCAGTATTTT.

The gene calls are TRBV6-6 and TRBJ1-1, with 11 bases lining up with TRBD1. CDR1 MNHNY and CDR2 SVGAGI come from the germline V gene (reference sequence). The CDR3 contains 16 residues. V lost 2 bases to trimming and J lost 4 bases; unmatched junction nucleotides: 6. In DNA form, the CDR3 reads TGTGCCAGCAGTTACAGGACAGGGGGCTTTGGCACTGAAGCTTTCTTT. It is translated as CASSYRTGGFGTEAFF.

J is TRBJ1-1 and V is TRBV13; D unclear. This CDR3 is built from 11 residues. Trimming removed 10 bases at V and 1 base at J, with 7 bases between. Per germline, CDR1 PRHDT and CDR2 FYEKMQ (reference sequence). The CDR3 DNA is TGTGCCACACTTGAGAACACTGAAGCTTTCTTT. As protein: CATLENTEAFF.

The chain combines TRBV9 with TRBJ2-7; D unclear. The CDR3 contains 15 residues. Germline V gene data show CDR1 as SGDLS and CDR2 as YYNGEE. V was shortened by 1 base and J by 3 bases, with 14 bases between the two germline ends. The CDR3 protein is CASSVRSATIYEQYF. As DNA, the CDR3 is TGTGCCAGCAGCGTAAGGTCAGCGACGATCTACGAGCAGTACTTC. Complete variable domain (other parts from reference TRBV9 and TRBJ2-7): DSGVTQTPKHLITATGQRVTLRCSPRSGDLSVYWYQQSLDQGLQFLIQYYNGEERAKGNILERFSAQQFPDLHSELNLSSLELGDSALYFCASSVRSATIYEQYFGPGTRLTVT.

This chain connects TRBV27 to TRBJ2-2; D unclear. CDR1 MNHEY and CDR2 SMNVEV come from the germline V gene (reference sequence). Deletions cut 4 bases from V and 1 base from J, with 13 bases between. The CDR3 is 16 residues long. The CDR3 sequence: CASSYSFIGNTGELFF. CDR3 nucleotides: TGTGCCAGCAGTTATTCTTTTATAGGGAACACCGGGGAGCTGTTTTTT.

The chain is built from TRBV9 and TRBJ2-3, with D tentatively TRBD1 (6 bases). V was shortened by 1 base and J by 3 bases, with 9 bases between the two germline ends. Germline V gives CDR1 SGDLS, CDR2 YYNGEE. This CDR3 is built from 14 residues. Here the CDR3 reads CASSVRGSTDTQYF. The CDR3 DNA reads TGTGCCAGCAGCGTAAGGGGGAGTACAGATACGCAGTATTTT.

The rearrangement uses TRBV9 and TRBJ2-7; D gene ambiguous. V shed 0 bases and J shed 5 bases, with 12 bases lying between them. From germline, CDR1 is SGDLS and CDR2 YYNGEE. This CDR3 region has 14 residues. This chain's CDR3 is CASSVAVERNEQYF. For the CDR3, the DNA is TGTGCCAGCAGCGTAGCTGTGGAGAGAAACGAGCAGTACTTC.

The rearrangement joins TRBV19 to TRBJ2-1; D not certain. Trimming cost V 5 bases and J 8 bases, with 10 bases left between them. CDR3 length: 12 residues. CDR1 LNHDA and CDR2 SQIVND come from the germline V gene (reference sequence). The CDR3 region is CASSPLPYEQFF. The CDR3 DNA follows: TGTGCCAGTAGTCCCCTCCCGTATGAGCAGTTCTTC. The full variable domain, its missing parts supplied by reference TRBV19 and TRBJ2-1, is DGGITQSPKYLFRKEGQNVTLSCEQNLNHDAMYWYRQDPGQGLRLIYYSQIVNDFQKGDIAEGYSVSREKKESFPLTVTSAQKNPTAFYLCASSPLPYEQFFGPGTRLTVL.

V and J are TRBV28 and TRBJ2-7; TRBD1 might be the D (6 bases). This CDR3 spans 14 amino acids. The germline V and J ends were trimmed by 6 bases and 0 bases, with 12 bases remaining between them. Germline V gives CDR1 MDHEN, CDR2 SYDVKM. The CDR3 region is CASSRQDSSYEQYF. The CDR3 nucleotides read TGTGCCAGCAGCCGACAGGATAGCTCCTACGAGCAGTACTTC.

This rearrangement joins TRBV4-3 to TRBJ1-2; no reliable D call. The CDR3 contains 15 residues. Trimming cost V 0 bases and J 6 bases, with 14 bases left between them. Germline V gives CDR1 LGHNA, CDR2 YSLEER. The DNA of the CDR3 is TGCGCCAGCAGCCAAGATACAGAACAGAGGGATGGCTACACCTTC. This encodes CASSQDTEQRDGYTF.

Details on this clone: Different DNA sequences within this sample yield the same CDR3. The rearrangement uses TRBV19 and TRBJ2-7; maybe TRBD1 (6 bases). From germline, CDR1 is LNHDA and CDR2 SQIVND (reference sequence). V was shortened by 1 base and J by 2 bases, with 9 bases between the two germline ends. This CDR3 region has 14 residues. In DNA form, the CDR3 reads TGTGCCAGTAGTATAGTACAGGGCGCCTACGAGCAGTACTTC. It is translated as CASSIVQGAYEQYF.

The chain couples TRBV10-3 to TRBJ1-2, with TRBD1 matching 7 bases. The ends lost 5 bases at V and 4 bases at J; junction bases unmatched: 13. Germline CDR1 reads ENHRY; CDR2 reads SYGVKD. CDR3 size: 16 residues. CDR3 coding DNA: TGTGCCATCAGTACCTCCGGGACAGTAAACAGCTATGGCTACACCTTC. The encoded protein is CAISTSGTVNSYGYTF.